The entry below describes one T cell receptor beta chain. What it binds is unknown. V was pared by 5 bases and J by 1 base, with 11 bases between. Per the germline V gene, CDR1 is LNHNV and CDR2 is YYDKDF (reference sequence). The CDR3 length is 14 residues. TCRdb's table, derived via immunoSEQ multiplex PCR, lists solely in-frame clones and lacks some. The table records tens of thousands of clones, roughly 69% of them present only once. The sample comes from a study of PD-1 blockade in classical Hodgkin lymphoma. Study observations and caveats: Compared with baseline, CD4+ but not CD8+ TCR diversity had risen significantly by C4D1. Nothing has yet pinned down what causes the repertoire differences, possibly disease activity or prior therapy. Patients with a complete response exhibited baseline diversity comparable to newly diagnosed patients.

Sample time point: cycle 4 day 1 (C4D1), after 6 weeks of nivolumab. All trial patients relapsed after autologous stem cell transplantation. The sample here was peripheral blood mononuclear cells (PBMCs), taken before the fourth cycle of nivolumab. V and J are TRBV15 and TRBJ1-1; D gene uncertain. The source is a human donor with classical Hodgkin lymphoma. The CDR3 DNA sequence: TGTGCCACCAGCTTATCTACACGGAACACTGAAGCTTTCTTT. This translates into CATSLSTRNTEAFF. Full variable domain (outside the CDR3, taken from reference TRBV15 and TRBJ1-1): DAMVIQNPRYQVTQFGKPVTLSCSQTLNHNVMYWYQQKSSQAPKLLFHYYDKDFNNEADTPDNFQSRRPNTSFCFLDIRSPGLGDTAMYLCATSLSTRNTEAFFGQGTRLTVV.